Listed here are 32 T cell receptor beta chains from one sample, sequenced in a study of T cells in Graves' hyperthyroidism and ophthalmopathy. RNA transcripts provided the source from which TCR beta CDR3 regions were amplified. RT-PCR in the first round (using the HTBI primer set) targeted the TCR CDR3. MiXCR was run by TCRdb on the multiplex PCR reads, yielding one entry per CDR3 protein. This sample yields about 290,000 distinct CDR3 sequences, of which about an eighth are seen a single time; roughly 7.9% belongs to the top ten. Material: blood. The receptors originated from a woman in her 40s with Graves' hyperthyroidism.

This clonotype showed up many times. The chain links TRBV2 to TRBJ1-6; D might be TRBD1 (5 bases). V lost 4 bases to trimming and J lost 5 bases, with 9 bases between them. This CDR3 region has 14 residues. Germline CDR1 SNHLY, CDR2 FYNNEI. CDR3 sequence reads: CASSVQGNNSPLHF. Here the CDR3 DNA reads TGTGCCAGCAGTGTGCAGGGAAATAATTCACCCCTCCACTTT.

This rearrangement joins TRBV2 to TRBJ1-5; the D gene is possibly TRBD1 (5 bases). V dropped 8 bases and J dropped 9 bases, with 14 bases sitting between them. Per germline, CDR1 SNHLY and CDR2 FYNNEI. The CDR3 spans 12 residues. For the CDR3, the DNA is TGTGCCAGCCATCCCGACGGGGGGCCCCAGCATTTT. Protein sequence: CASHPDGGPQHF. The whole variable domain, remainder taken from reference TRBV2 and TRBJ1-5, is EPEVTQTPSHQVTQMGQEVILRCVPISNHLYFYWYRQILGQKVEFLVSFYNNEISEKSEIFDDQFSVERPDGSNFTLKIRSTKLEDSAMYFCASHPDGGPQHFGDGTRLSIL.

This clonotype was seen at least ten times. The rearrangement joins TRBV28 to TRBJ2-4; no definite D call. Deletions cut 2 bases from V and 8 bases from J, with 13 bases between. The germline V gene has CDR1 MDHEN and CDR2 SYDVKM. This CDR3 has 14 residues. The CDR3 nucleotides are TGTGCCAGCAGTTTAAGACAAAAGTGGCACATTCAGTACTTC. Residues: CASSLRQKWHIQYF.

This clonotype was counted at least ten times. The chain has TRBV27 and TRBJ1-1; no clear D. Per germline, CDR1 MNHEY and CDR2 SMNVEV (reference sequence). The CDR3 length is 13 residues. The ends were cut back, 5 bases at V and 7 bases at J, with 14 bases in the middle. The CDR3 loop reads CASSLYGEGEAFF. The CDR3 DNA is TGTGCCAGCAGTCTCTACGGGGAGGGTGAAGCTTTCTTT.

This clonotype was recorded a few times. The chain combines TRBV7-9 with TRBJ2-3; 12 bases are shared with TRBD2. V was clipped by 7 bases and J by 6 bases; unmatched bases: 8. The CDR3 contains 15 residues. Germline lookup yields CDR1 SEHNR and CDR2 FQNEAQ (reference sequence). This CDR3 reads CASNAWTSGTDTQYF. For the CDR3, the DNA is TGTGCCAGCAACGCCTGGACTAGCGGGACGGATACGCAGTATTTT. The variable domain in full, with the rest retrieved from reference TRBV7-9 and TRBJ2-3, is DTGVSQNPRHKITKRGQNVTFRCDPISEHNRLYWYRQTLGQGPEFLTYFQNEAQLEKSRLLSDRFSAERPKGSFSTLEIQRTEQGDSAMYLCASNAWTSGTDTQYFGPGTRLTVL.

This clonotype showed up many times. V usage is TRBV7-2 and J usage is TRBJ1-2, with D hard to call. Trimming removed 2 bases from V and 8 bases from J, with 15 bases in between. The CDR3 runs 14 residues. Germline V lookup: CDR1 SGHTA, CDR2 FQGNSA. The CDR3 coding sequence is TGTGCCAGCAGCTTAAACACCTTAGGCAGGGGCTACACCTTC. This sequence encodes CASSLNTLGRGYTF.

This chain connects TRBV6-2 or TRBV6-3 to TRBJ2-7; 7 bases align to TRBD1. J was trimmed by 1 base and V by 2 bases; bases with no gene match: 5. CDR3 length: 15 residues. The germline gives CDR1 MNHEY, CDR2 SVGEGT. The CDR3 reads CASSYRGQASYEQYF. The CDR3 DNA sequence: TGTGCCAGCAGTTACCGAGGACAGGCTTCCTACGAGCAGTACTTC.

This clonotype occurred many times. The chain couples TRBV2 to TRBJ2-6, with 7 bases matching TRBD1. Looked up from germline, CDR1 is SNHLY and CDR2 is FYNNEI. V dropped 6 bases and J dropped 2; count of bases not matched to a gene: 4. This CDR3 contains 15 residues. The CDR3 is CASRGQAAGANVLTF. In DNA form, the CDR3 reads TGTGCCAGCAGAGGACAGGCCGCTGGGGCCAACGTCCTGACTTTC.

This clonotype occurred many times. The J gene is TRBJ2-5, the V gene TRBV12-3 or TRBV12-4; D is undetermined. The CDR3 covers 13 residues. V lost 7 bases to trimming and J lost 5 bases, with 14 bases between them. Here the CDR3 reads CASNSGYGETQYF. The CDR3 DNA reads TGTGCCAGCAATTCTGGGTACGGGGAGACCCAGTACTTC.

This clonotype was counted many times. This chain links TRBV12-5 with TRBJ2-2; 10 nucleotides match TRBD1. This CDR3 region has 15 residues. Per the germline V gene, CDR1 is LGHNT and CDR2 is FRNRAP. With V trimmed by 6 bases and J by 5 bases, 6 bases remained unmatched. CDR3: CASGWGQGTTGELFF. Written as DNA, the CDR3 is TGTGCTAGTGGCTGGGGACAGGGGACGACCGGGGAGCTGTTTTTT.

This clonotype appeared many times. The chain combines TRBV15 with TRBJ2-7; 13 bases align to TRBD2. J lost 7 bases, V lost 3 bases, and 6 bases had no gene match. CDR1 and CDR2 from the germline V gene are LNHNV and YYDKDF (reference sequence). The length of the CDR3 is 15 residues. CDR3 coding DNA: TGTGCCACCAGCAGCGGACTAGCGGGAGCGGGGGAGCAGTACTTC. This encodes CATSSGLAGAGEQYF.

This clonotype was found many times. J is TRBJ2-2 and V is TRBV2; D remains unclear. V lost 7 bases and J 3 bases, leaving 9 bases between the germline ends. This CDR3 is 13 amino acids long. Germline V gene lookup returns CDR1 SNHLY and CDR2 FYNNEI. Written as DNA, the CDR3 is TGTGCCAGCAAGGACGGATACACCGGGGAGCTGTTTTTT. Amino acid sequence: CASKDGYTGELFF. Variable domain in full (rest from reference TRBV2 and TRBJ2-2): EPEVTQTPSHQVTQMGQEVILRCVPISNHLYFYWYRQILGQKVEFLVSFYNNEISEKSEIFDDQFSVERPDGSNFTLKIRSTKLEDSAMYFCASKDGYTGELFFGEGSRLTVL.

This CDR3 reads CATSDVPLAGGPNTQYF. Here the CDR3 DNA reads TGTGCCACCAGTGATGTCCCACTAGCGGGAGGGCCGAATACGCAGTATTTT. J is TRBJ2-3 and V is TRBV24-1; 13 positions agree with TRBD2. This CDR3 spans 17 amino acids. Germline V gene sequence: CDR1 KGHDR, CDR2 SFDVKD. The J segment lost 7 bases and the V segment lost 3 bases, leaving 9 bases of the junction unmatched.

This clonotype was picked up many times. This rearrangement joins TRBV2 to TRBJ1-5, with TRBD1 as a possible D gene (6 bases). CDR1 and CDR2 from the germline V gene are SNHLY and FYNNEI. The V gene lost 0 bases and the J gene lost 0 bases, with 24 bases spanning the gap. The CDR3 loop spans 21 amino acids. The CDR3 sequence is CASSEALELMYRGYSNQPQHF. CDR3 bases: TGTGCCAGCAGTGAAGCGCTGGAGTTAATGTATAGGGGGTATAGCAATCAGCCCCAGCATTTT.

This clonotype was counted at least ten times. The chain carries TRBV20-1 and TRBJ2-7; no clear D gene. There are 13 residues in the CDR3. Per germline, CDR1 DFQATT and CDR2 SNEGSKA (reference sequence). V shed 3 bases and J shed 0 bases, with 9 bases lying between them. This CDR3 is CSASGLGSYEQYF. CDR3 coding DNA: TGCAGTGCTAGCGGTCTGGGCTCCTACGAGCAGTACTTC.

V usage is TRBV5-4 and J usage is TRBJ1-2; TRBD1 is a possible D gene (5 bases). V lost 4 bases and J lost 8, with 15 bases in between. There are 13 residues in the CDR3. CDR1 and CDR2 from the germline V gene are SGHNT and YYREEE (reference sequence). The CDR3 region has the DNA TGTGCCAGCAGCCGGAGGGCAGGGCCGGGCTACACCTTC. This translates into CASSRRAGPGYTF.

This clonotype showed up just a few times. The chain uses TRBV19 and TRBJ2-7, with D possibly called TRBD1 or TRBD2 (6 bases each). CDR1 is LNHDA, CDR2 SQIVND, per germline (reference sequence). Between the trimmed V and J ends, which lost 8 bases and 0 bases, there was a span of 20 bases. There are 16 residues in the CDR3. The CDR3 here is CASLPGAPVRSYEQYF. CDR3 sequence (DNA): TGTGCCAGTCTACCGGGGGCCCCTGTTCGCTCCTACGAGCAGTACTTC. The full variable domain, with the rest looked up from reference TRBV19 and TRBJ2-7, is DGGITQSPKYLFRKEGQNVTLSCEQNLNHDAMYWYRQDPGQGLRLIYYSQIVNDFQKGDIAEGYSVSREKKESFPLTVTSAQKNPTAFYLCASLPGAPVRSYEQYFGPGTRLTVT.

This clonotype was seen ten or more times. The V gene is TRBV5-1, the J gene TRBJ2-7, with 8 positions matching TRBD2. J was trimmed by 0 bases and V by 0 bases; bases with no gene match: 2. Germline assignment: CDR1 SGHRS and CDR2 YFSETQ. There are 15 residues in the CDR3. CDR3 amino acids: CASSLGLAYSYEQYF. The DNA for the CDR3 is TGCGCCAGCAGCTTGGGACTAGCGTACTCCTACGAGCAGTACTTC.

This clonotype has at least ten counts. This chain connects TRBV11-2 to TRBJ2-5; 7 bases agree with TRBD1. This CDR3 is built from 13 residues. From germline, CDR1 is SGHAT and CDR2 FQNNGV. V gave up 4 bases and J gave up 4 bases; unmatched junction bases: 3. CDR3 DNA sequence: TGTGCCAGCAGCTCGACAGGGTTAGAGACCCAGTACTTC. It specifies CASSSTGLETQYF.

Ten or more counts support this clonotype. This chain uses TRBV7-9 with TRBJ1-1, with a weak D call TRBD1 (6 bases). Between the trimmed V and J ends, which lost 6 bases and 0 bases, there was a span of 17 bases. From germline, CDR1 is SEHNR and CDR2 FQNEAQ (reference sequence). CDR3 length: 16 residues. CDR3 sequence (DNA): TGTGCCAGCAGACCCTCCAATACAGGGATGAACACTGAAGCTTTCTTT. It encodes CASRPSNTGMNTEAFF.

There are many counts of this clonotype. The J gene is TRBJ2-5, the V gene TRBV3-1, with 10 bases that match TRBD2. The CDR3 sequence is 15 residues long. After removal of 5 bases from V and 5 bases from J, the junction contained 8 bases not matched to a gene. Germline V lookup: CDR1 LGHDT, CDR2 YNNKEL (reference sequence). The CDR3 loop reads CASSAPSGSWETQYF. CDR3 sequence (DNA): TGTGCCAGCAGCGCACCTAGCGGGAGTTGGGAGACCCAGTACTTC.

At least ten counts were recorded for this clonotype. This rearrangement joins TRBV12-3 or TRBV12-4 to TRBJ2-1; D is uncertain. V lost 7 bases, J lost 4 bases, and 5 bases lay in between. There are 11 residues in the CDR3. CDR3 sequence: CASKVYNEQFF. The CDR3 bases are TGTGCCAGCAAGGTATACAATGAGCAGTTCTTC.

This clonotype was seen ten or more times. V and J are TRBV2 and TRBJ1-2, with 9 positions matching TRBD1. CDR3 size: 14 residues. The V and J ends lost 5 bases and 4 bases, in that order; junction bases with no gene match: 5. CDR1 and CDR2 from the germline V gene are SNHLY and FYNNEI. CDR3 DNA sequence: TGTGCCAGCAGTCGACAGGGGGGACGCTATGGCTACACCTTC. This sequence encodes CASSRQGGRYGYTF.

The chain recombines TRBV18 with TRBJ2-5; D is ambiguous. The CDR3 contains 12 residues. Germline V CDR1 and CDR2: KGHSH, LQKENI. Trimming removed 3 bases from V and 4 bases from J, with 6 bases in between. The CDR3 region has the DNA TGTGCCAGCTCACCCACGGTAGAGACCCAGTACTTC. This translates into CASSPTVETQYF.

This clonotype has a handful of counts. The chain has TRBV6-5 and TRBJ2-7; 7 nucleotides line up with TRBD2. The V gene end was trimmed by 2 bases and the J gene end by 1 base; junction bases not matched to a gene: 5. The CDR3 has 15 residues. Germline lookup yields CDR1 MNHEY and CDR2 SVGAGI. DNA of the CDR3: TGTGCCAGCAGTTACGGGGGGGAACGGTCCTACGAGCAGTACTTC. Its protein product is CASSYGGERSYEQYF.

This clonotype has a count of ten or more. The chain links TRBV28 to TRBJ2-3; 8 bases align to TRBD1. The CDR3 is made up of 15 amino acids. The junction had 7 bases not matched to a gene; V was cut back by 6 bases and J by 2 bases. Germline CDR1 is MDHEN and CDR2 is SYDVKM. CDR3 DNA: TGTGCCAGCAGCGCCGGACAGGGAAACACAGATACGCAGTATTTT. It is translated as CASSAGQGNTDTQYF.

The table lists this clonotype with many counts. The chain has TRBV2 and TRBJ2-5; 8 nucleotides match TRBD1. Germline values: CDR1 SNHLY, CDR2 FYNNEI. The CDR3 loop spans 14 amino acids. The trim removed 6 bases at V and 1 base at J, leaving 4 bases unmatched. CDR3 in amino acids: CASRPGTGQETQYF. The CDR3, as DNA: TGTGCCAGCAGACCCGGGACAGGCCAAGAGACCCAGTACTTC.

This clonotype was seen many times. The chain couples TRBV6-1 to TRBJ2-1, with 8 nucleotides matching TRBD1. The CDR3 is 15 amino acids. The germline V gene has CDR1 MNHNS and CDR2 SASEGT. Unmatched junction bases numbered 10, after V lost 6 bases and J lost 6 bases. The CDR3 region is CASRPGTGGRNEQFF. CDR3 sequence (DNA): TGTGCCAGCAGACCCGGGACAGGCGGGCGCAATGAGCAGTTCTTC.

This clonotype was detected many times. CDR3 sequence: CSASVGSADGQYF. The DNA of the CDR3 is TGCAGTGCTTCAGTGGGGTCTGCGGACGGGCAGTACTTC. The chain links TRBV20-1 to TRBJ2-7, with D uncertain. Germline V CDR1 and CDR2: DFQATT, SNEGSKA (reference sequence). The CDR3 contains 13 residues. With 5 bases removed from V and 9 bases from J, the gap between germline ends came to 20 bases.

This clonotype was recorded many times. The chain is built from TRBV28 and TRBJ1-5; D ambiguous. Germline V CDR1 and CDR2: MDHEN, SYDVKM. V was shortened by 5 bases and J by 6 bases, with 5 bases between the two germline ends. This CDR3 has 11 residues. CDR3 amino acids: CASSRGQPQHF. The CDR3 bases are TGTGCCAGCAGTCGAGGTCAGCCCCAGCATTTT. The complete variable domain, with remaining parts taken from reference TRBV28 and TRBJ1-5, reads DVKVTQSSRYLVKRTGEKVFLECVQDMDHENMFWYRQDPGLGLRLIYFSYDVKMKEKGDIPEGYSVSREKKERFSLILESASTNQTSMYLCASSRGQPQHFGDGTRLSIL.

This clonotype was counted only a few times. The CDR3 protein is CASTPGTDNNEQFF. As DNA, the CDR3 is TGTGCCAGCACCCCCGGGACAGATAACAATGAGCAGTTCTTC. The chain couples TRBV6-1 to TRBJ2-1; TRBD1 agrees at 7 bases. The CDR3 spans 14 residues. V shed 7 bases and J 5 bases; nucleotides not matched to a gene: 8. Germline V gene data show CDR1 as MNHNS and CDR2 as SASEGT.

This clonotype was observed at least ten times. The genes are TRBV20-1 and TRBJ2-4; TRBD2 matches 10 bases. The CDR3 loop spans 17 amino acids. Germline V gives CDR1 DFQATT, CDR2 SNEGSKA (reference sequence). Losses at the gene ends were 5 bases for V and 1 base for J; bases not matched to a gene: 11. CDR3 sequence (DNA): TGCAGTGCTCTAAGCGGGAGGGCCAGTGGGGCCAAAAACATTCAGTACTTC. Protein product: CSALSGRASGAKNIQYF.